This is a list of T cell receptor beta chains from one sample in a study of blood T cell repertoires in COVID-19. Only in-frame clones appear in the TCRdb table, and some are missing; sequencing was by immunoSEQ multiplex PCR. Of some 78,000 clones listed, around 90% were seen once; the top ten hold over 4%. Source material: peripheral blood. The receptors derive from a woman of 80 years or more with active or convalescent COVID-19. Each CDR3 is given with its conserved first and last residue. Each record gives: D gene, V gene, J gene, CDR3 DNA, CDR3 protein. The D gene is left open where the match is weak.

D gene: TRBD1
V gene: TRBV2
J gene: TRBJ2-7
CDR3 DNA: TGTGCCAGCAGTGGGGAGACAGGGGGGATCAGCGTGGACTTC
CDR3 protein: CASSGETGGISVDF

D gene: TRBD2
V gene: TRBV27
J gene: TRBJ2-1
CDR3 DNA: TGTGCCAGCAGACCTACCGGGACTAGCGGGGCCCGCTCCTACAATGAGCAGTTCTTC
CDR3 protein: CASRPTGTSGARSYNEQFF

D gene: TRBD2
V gene: TRBV5-1
J gene: TRBJ2-3
CDR3 DNA: TGCGCCAGCATGACCGTAGCGGGGGGCACAGATACGCAGTATTTT
CDR3 protein: CASMTVAGGTDTQYF

D gene: -
V gene: TRBV2
J gene: TRBJ1-2
CDR3 DNA: TGTGCCAGCGCCCCGGACTTAGTCCAGGGCTACACCTTC
CDR3 protein: CASAPDLVQGYTF

D gene: -
V gene: TRBV5-1
J gene: TRBJ2-5
CDR3 DNA: TGCGCCAGCAGCTTGTGGGCAGTACAAGAGACCCAGTACTTC
CDR3 protein: CASSLWAVQETQYF

D gene: -
V gene: TRBV11-1
J gene: TRBJ2-3
CDR3 DNA: TGTGCCAGCAGCTTACTTTCTCAGTCAGATACGCAGTATTTT
CDR3 protein: CASSLLSQSDTQYF

D gene: -
V gene: TRBV19
J gene: TRBJ2-1
CDR3 DNA: TGTGCCAGTAGTATCAGGGGCCAAGGCGCGATTCGCTCCTACAATGAGCAGTTCTTC
CDR3 protein: CASSIRGQGAIRSYNEQFF

D gene: TRBD2
V gene: TRBV25-1
J gene: TRBJ2-3
CDR3 DNA: TGTGCCAGCAGTGAATCTGGACTAGCGGGGGGAAACACAGATACGCAGTATTTT
CDR3 protein: CASSESGLAGGNTDTQYF

D gene: TRBD1
V gene: TRBV7-2
J gene: TRBJ1-2
CDR3 DNA: TGTGCCAGCAGCTCCCCGGACAGGGGGCGATGGCATGGCTACACCTTC
CDR3 protein: CASSSPDRGRWHGYTF

D gene: -
V gene: TRBV6-6
J gene: TRBJ2-6
CDR3 DNA: TGTGCCAGCAGTTACTCAGGGAGCTCTGGGGCCAACGTCCTGACTTTC
CDR3 protein: CASSYSGSSGANVLTF

D gene: -
V gene: TRBV11-2
J gene: TRBJ1-2
CDR3 DNA: TGTGCCAGCAGCTTAGATCGGGCCAGGGTCTATGGCTACACCTTC
CDR3 protein: CASSLDRARVYGYTF

D gene: -
V gene: TRBV3-1/TRBV3-2
J gene: TRBJ2-7
CDR3 DNA: TGTGCCAGCAGCCAAATGGGGAGCTACGAGCAGTACTTC
CDR3 protein: CASSQMGSYEQYF

D gene: -
V gene: TRBV3-1/TRBV3-2
J gene: TRBJ2-3
CDR3 DNA: TGTGCCAGCAGCCCCCTGGCCATGGATACGCAGTATTTT
CDR3 protein: CASSPLAMDTQYF

D gene: -
V gene: TRBV7-9
J gene: TRBJ1-6
CDR3 DNA: TGTGCCAGCAGTAGTGGACACCTTAATTCACCCCTCCACTTT
CDR3 protein: CASSSGHLNSPLHF